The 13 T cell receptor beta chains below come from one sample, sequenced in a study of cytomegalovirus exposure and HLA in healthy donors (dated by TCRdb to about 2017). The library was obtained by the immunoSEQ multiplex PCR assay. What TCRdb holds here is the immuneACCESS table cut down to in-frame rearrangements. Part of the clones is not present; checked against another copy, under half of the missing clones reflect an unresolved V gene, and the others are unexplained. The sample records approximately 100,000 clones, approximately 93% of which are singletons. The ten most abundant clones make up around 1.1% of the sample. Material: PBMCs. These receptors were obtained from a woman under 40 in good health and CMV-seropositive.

The CDR3 coding sequence is TGTGCCATCCAGGACAGTAGCAAAACCGGGGAGCTGTTTTTT. It yields the protein CAIQDSSKTGELFF. The rearrangement links TRBV6-6 to TRBJ2-2, with D perhaps matching TRBD1 (6 bases). This CDR3 has 14 amino acids. Germline loops: CDR1 MNHNY, CDR2 SVGAGI (reference sequence). Trimming shortened V by 10 bases and J by 5 bases, and 17 bases separated the two germline ends.

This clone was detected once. CDR3 in amino acids: CASTPGISGSHEQYF. CDR3 bases: TGTGCCAGCACCCCCGGGATTAGCGGGAGCCACGAGCAGTACTTC. V is TRBV7-8 and J is TRBJ2-7; 9 nucleotides align to TRBD2. The V gene's germline CDR1 is SGHVS and CDR2 FQNEAQ. CDR3 length equals 15 residues. After removal of 7 bases from V and 5 bases from J, the junction contained 12 bases not matched to a gene.

CDR3 in amino acids: CAIGLGGYTEAFF. The CDR3, as DNA: TGTGCCATCGGTCTTGGAGGGTACACTGAAGCTTTCTTT. V gene TRBV10-3 combines with J gene TRBJ1-1; no firm D call. Trimming stripped 8 bases from V and 3 bases from J, with 13 bases between. CDR1 is ENHRY and CDR2 is SYGVKD in the germline V gene. CDR3 length: 13 residues.

The CDR3 is CASSLRQVDMNTEAFF. The CDR3 coding sequence is TGTGCCAGCAGCTTAAGACAGGTTGACATGAACACTGAAGCTTTCTTT. The gene calls are TRBV7-2 and TRBJ1-1; tentative D call: TRBD1 (6 bases). The CDR3 consists of 16 residues. The V gene's germline CDR1 is SGHTA and CDR2 FQGNSA. Deletions cut 2 bases from V and 0 bases from J, with 13 bases between. Supplemented by reference TRBV7-2 and TRBJ1-1, the full variable domain reads GAGVSQSPSNKVTEKGKDVELRCDPISGHTALYWYRQSLGQGLEFLIYFQGNSAPDKSGLPSDRFSAERTGGSVSTLTIQRTQQEDSAVYLCASSLRQVDMNTEAFFGQGTRLTVV.

CDR3 sequence reads: CASSSRQARYGYTF. DNA of the CDR3: TGTGCCAGCAGCTCTCGACAGGCCCGCTATGGCTACACCTTC. The chain combines TRBV11-2 with TRBJ1-2; TRBD1 might be the D (6 bases). Trimming stripped 4 bases from V and 4 bases from J, with 13 bases between. CDR1 SGHAT and CDR2 FQNNGV come from the germline V gene. The CDR3 spans 14 residues.

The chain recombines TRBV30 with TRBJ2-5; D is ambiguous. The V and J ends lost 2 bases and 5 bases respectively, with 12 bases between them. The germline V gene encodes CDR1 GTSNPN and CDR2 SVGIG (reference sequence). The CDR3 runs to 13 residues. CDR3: CAWSRTWAETQYF. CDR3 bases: TGTGCCTGGAGTCGAACATGGGCGGAGACCCAGTACTTC.

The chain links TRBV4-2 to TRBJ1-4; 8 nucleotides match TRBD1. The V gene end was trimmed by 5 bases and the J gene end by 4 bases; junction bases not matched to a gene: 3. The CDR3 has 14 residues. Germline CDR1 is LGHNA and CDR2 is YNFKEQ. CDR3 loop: CASSKGQGNEKLFF. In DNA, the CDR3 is TGTGCCAGCAGCAAAGGACAGGGTAATGAAAAACTGTTTTTT.

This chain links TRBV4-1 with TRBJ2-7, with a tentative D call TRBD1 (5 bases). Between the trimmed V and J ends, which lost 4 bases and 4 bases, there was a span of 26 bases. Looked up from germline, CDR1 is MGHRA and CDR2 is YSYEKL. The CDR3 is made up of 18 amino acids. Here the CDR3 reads CASSLRHGATLLRYEQYF. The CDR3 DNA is TGCGCCAGCAGCCTGAGGCATGGGGCTACATTGCTACGTTACGAGCAGTACTTC.

CDR3 protein: CASSGQGNNQPQHF. The CDR3 DNA is TGTGCCAGCTCAGGCCAGGGAAACAATCAGCCCCAGCATTTT. The gene calls are TRBV18 and TRBJ1-5; possibly TRBD1 for D (5 bases). The CDR3 extends over 14 amino acids. Trimming took off 5 bases at V and 3 bases at J, with 11 bases between the two ends. In germline, CDR1 is KGHSH, CDR2 LQKENI.

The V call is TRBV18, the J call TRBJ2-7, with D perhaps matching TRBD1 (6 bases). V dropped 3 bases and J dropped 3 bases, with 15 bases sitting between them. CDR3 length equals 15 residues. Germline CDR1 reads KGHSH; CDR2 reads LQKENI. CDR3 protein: CASSPGTNRLYEQYF. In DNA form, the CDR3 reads TGTGCCAGCTCACCCGGGACAAATCGTCTCTACGAGCAGTACTTC.

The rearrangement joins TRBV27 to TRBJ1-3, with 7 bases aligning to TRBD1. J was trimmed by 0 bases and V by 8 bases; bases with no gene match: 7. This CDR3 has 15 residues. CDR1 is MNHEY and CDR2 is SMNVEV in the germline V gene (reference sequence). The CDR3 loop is CASRPGTDSGNTIYF. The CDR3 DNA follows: TGTGCCAGCCGCCCTGGGACAGACTCTGGAAACACCATATATTTT.

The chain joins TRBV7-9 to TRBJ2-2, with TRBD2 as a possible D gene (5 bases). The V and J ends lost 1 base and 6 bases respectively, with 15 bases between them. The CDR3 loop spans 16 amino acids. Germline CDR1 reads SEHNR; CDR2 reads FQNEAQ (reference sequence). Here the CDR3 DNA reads TGTGCCAGCAGCTTAGGAGCTCCAGGACTGGCCGGGGAGCTGTTTTTT. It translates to CASSLGAPGLAGELFF.

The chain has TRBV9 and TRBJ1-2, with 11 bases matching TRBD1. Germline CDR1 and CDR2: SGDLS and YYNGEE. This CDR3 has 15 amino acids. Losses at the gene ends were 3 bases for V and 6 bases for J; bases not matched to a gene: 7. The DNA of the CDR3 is TGTGCCAGCAGCGCAGGACAGGGGGCTAATCATGGCTACACCTTC. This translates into CASSAGQGANHGYTF.